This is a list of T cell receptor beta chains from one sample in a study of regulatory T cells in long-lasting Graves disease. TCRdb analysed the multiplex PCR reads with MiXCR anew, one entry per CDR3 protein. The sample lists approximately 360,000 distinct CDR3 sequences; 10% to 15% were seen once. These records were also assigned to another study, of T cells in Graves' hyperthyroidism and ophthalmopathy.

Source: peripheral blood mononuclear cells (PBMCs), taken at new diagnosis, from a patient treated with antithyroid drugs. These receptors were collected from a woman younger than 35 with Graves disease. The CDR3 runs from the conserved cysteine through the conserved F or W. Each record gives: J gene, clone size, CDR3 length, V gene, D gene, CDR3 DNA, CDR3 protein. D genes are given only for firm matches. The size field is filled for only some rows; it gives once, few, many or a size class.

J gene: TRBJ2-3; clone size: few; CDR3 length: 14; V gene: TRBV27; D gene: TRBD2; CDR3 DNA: TGTGCCAGCAGTCCCGGGATAGCGGGGACCACGCAGTATTTT; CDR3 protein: CASSPGIAGTTQYF
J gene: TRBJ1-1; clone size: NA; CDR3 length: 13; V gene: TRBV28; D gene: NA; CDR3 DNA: TGTGCCACCTTCGGGGTGCCGAACACTGAAGCTTTCTTT; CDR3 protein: CATFGVPNTEAFF
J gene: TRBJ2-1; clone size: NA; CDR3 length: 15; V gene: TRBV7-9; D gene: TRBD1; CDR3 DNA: TGTGCCAGCAGCTTAGAGCAGGGGGCCTACAATGAGCAGTTCTTC; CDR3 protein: CASSLEQGAYNEQFF
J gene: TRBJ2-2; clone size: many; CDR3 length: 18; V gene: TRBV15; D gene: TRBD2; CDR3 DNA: TGTGCCACCAGCAGACGAATGCTACTAGCGGGGAACACCGGGGAGCTGTTTTTT; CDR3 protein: CATSRRMLLAGNTGELFF
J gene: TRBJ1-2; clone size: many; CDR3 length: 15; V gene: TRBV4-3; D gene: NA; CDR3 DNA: TGCGCCAGCAGTCAAACCCCCAGGGAAAACTATGGCTACACCTTC; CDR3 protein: CASSQTPRENYGYTF
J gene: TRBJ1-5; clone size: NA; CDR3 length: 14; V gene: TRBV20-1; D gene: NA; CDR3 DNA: TGCAGTGCTAGTTCGTTCAGGGAAAATCAGCCCCAGCATTTT; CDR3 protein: CSASSFRENQPQHF
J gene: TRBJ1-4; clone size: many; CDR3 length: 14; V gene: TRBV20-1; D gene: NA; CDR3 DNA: TGCAGTGCTAGAGATCCTGACGGATCGGGAAAACTGTTTTTT; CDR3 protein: CSARDPDGSGKLFF
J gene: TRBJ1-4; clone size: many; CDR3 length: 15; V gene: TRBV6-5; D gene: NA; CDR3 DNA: TGTGCCAGCAGTTATAGTAGTCCAACTAATGAAAAACTGTTTTTT; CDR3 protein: CASSYSSPTNEKLFF
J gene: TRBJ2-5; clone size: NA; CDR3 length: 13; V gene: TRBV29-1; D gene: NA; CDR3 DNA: TGCAGCGCACCCAGGGGATACCAAGAGACCCAGTACTTC; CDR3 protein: CSAPRGYQETQYF
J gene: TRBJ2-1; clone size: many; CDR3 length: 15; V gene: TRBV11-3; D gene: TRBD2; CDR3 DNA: TGTGCCAGCAGCCCCCACGCGGGAGGGGACAATGAGCAGTTCTTC; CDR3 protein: CASSPHAGGDNEQFF
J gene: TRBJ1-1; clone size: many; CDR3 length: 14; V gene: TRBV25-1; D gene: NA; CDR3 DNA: TGTGCCAGCAGTGATTCAGGGCTAGGGACTGAAGCTTTCTTT; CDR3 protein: CASSDSGLGTEAFF
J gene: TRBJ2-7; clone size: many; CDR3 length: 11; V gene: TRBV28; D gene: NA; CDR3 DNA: TGTGCCAGCAGTTTATTTTACGAGCAGTACTTC; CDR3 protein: CASSLFYEQYF
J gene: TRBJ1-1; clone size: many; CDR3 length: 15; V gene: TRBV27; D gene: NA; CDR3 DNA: TGTGCCAGCAGTTCCCTGCCCCCAGAGCTTGCTGAAGCTTTCTTT; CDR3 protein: CASSSLPPELAEAFF
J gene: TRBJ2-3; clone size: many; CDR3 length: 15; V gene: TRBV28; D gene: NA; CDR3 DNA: TGTGCCAGCAGTCCTCATGGGGCTCAGTCCGATACGCAGTATTTT; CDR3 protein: CASSPHGAQSDTQYF
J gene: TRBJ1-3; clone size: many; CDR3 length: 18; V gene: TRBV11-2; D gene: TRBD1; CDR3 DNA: TGTGCCAGCAGCTGGGGCCCGGGACAGGGGGTATCTGGAAACACCATATATTTT; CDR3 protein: CASSWGPGQGVSGNTIYF
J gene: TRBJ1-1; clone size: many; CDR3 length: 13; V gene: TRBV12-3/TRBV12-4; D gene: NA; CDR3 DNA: TGTGCCAGCAGTTTAATTAGAGGAGCTGAAGCTTTCTTT; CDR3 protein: CASSLIRGAEAFF
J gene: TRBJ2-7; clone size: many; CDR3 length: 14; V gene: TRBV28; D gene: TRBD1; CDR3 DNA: TGTGCCAGCGAGGGGGCAGGGGAAGGCTACGAGCAGTACTTC; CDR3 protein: CASEGAGEGYEQYF
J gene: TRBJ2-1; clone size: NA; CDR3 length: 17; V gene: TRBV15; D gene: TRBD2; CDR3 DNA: TGTGCCACCAGCAGATCCCGACTAGCGGGGGGGCTGGGTGAGCAGTTCTTC; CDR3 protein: CATSRSRLAGGLGEQFF
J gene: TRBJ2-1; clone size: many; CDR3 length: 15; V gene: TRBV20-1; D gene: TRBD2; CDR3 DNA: TGCAGTGCCAAGTGGCGGGGGGGCCGCATAGATGAGCAGTTCTTC; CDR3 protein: CSAKWRGGRIDEQFF
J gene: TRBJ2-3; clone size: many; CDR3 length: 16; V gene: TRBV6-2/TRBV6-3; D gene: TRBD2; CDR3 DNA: TGTGCCAGCAGTTACCGTAGCGGGAGGTCCCCAGATACGCAGTATTTT; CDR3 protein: CASSYRSGRSPDTQYF
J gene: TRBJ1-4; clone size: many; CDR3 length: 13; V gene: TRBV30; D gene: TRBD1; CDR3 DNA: TGTGCCTGGGCTAGACAGGGGAGTGAAAAACTGTTTTTT; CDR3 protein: CAWARQGSEKLFF
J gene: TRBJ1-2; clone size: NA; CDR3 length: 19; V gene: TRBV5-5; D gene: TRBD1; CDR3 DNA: TGTGCCAGCAGCTTCTCATTGGCGATGGAGACAGGGGGTAGTAGTGGCTACACCTTC; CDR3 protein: CASSFSLAMETGGSSGYTF
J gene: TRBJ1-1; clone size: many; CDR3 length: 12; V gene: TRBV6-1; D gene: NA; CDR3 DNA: TGTGCCAGCAGTGCCGGGACGGAGGAAGCTTTCTTT; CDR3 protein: CASSAGTEEAFF
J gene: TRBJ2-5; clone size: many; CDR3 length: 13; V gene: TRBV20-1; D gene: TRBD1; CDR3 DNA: TGCAGTGCTAGACTGGGACAGGAGGAGACCCAGTACTTC; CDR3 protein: CSARLGQEETQYF
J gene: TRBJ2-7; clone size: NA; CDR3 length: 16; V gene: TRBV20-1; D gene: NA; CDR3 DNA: TGCAGTGCCTTAATTTCCGGGACCTCTAGCTCCTACGAGCAGTACTTC; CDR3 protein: CSALISGTSSSYEQYF
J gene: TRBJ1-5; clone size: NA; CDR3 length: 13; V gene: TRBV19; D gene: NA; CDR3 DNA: TGTGCCAGTAGTATGGCCGGAGGTCAGCCCCAGCATTTT; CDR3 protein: CASSMAGGQPQHF
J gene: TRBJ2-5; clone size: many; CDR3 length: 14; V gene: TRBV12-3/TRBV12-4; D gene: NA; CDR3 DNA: TGTGCCAGCAGTATGAGGACAGGAGGGGAGACCCAGTACTTC; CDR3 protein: CASSMRTGGETQYF